This record covers a single T cell receptor (beta chain). This entry belongs to a study of blood T cell repertoires in COVID-19. Original processing methods: Cell counts per sample came from amplifying reference gene primers. The data were produced by immunoSEQ multiplex PCR, yet TCRdb's version contains in-frame clones alone and is incomplete. V, J and clone size reflect that table, while D and trimming were determined from the DNA. The sample shows roughly 290,000 clones, around 89% of them seen only once. This CDR3 has 15 residues. Trimming at V came to 4 bases and at J to 5 bases, leaving 8 bases not matched to a gene. Germline values: CDR1 SGDLS, CDR2 YYNGEE.

The TCR was taken from a man younger than 45 with acute or convalescent COVID-19. Sequencing was done on a sample of peripheral blood. The chain is built from TRBV9 and TRBJ2-1, with 8 bases matching TRBD2. The CDR3 DNA reads TGTGCCAGCAGCCGCCAACGGGGGGGCGACAATGAGCAGTTCTTC. It translates to CASSRQRGGDNEQFF.